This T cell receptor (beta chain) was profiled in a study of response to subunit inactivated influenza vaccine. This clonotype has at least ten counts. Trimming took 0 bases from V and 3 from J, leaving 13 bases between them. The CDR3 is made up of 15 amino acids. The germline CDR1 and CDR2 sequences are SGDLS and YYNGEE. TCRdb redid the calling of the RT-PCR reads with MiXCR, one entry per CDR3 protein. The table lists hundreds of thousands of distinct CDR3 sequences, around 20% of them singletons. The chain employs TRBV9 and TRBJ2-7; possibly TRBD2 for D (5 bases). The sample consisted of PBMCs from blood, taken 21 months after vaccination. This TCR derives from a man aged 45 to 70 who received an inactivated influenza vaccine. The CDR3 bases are TGTGCCAGCAGCGTAGACGGGAACTCCTACTACGAGCAGTACTTC. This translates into CASSVDGNSYYEQYF.